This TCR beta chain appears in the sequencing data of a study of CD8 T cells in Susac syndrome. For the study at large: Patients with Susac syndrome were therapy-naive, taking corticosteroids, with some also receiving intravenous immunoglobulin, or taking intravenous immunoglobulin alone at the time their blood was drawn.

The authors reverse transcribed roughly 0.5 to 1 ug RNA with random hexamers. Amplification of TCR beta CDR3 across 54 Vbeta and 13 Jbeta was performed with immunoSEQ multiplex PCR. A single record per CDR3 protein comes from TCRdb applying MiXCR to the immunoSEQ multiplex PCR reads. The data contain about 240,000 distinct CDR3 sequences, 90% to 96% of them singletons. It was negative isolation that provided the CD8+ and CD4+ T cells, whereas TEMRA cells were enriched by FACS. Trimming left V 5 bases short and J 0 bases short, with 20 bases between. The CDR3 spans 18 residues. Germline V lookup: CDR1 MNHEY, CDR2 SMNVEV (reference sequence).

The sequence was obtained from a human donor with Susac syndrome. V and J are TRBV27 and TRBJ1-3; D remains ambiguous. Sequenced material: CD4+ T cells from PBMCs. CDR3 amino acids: CASSRKPSPGRSGNTIYF. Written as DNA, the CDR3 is TGTGCCAGCAGTCGCAAGCCCTCCCCGGGCCGCTCTGGAAACACCATATATTTT.